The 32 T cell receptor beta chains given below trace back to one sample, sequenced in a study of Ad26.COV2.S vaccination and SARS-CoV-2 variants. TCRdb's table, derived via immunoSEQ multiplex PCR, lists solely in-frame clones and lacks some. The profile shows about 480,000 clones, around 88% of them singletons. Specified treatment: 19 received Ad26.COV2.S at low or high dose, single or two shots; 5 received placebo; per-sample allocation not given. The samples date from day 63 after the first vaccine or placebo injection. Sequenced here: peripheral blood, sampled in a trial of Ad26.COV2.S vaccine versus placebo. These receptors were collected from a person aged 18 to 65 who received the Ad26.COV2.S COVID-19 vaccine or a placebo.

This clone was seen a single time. CDR3 coding DNA: TGTGCCAGTAGTCCTGGGGGGACAGGGGCCTACGAGCAGTACTTC. Amino acid sequence: CASSPGGTGAYEQYF. This chain links TRBV19 with TRBJ2-7; 10 positions agree with TRBD1. V lost 5 bases and J lost 2; bases outside the gene matches: 6. Germline CDR1 and CDR2: LNHDA and SQIVND (reference sequence). This CDR3 is built from 15 residues.

DNA of the CDR3: TGTGCCAGCAGTTCCCTTTTAGGGGTAGTCTCGACTTTCTTT. It codes for CASSSLLGVVSTFF. This chain uses TRBV28 with TRBJ1-1; D is perhaps TRBD1 (5 bases). The CDR3 sequence is 14 residues long. The ends were cut back, 4 bases at V and 12 bases at J, with 21 bases in the middle. Germline V gene data show CDR1 as MDHEN and CDR2 as SYDVKM.

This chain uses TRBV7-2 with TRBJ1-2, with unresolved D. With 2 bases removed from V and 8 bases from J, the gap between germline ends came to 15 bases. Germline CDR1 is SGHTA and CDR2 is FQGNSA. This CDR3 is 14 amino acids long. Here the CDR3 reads CASSLSAAGRGYTF. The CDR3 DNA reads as TGTGCCAGCAGCTTATCGGCCGCAGGCCGGGGCTACACCTTC.

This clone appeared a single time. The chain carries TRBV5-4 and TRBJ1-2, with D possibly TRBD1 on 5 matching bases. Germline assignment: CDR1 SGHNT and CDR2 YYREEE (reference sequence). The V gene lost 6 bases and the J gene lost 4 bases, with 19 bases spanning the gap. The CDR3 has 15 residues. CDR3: CASTLMGGMIYGYTF. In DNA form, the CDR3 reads TGTGCCAGCACCCTAATGGGGGGAATGATCTATGGCTACACCTTC.

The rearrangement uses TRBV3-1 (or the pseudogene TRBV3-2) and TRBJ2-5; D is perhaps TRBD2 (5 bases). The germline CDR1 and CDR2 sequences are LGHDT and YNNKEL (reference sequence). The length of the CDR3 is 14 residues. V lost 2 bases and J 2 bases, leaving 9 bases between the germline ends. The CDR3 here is CASSQRTAQETQYF. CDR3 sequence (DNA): TGTGCCAGCAGCCAAAGGACTGCTCAAGAGACCCAGTACTTC.

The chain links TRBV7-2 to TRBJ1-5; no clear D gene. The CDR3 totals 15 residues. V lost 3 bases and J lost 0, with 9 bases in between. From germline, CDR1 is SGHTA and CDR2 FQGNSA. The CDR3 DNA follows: TGTGCCAGCAGCTTGTTAAGCGATAGCAATCAGCCCCAGCATTTT. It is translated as CASSLLSDSNQPQHF.

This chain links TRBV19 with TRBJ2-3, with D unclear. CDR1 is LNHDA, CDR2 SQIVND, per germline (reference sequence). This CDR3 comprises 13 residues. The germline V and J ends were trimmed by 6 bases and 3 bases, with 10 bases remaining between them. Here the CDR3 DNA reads TGTGCCAGTAGCCTGGGGTTGACAGATACGCAGTATTTT. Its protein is CASSLGLTDTQYF.

The CDR3 nucleotides read TGTGCCAGCATTCCGCCAGGTCGGGGGTTGGGCGGCACAGATACGCAGTATTTT. This gives the protein CASIPPGRGLGGTDTQYF. J is TRBJ2-3 and V is TRBV28; D is possibly TRBD2 (6 bases). This CDR3 spans 18 amino acids. The germline CDR1 and CDR2 sequences are MDHEN and SYDVKM. Between the trimmed V and J ends, which lost 7 bases and 1 base, there was a span of 24 bases. Based on the CDR3 plus reference TRBV28 and TRBJ2-3, the full variable domain is DVKVTQSSRYLVKRTGEKVFLECVQDMDHENMFWYRQDPGLGLRLIYFSYDVKMKEKGDIPEGYSVSREKKERFSLILESASTNQTSMYLCASIPPGRGLGGTDTQYFGPGTRLTVL.

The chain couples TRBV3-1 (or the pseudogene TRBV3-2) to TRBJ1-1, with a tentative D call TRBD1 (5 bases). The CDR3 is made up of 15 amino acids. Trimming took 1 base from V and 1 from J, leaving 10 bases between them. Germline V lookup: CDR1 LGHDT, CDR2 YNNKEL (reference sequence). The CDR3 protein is CASSQGRTGNTEAFF. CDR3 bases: TGTGCCAGCAGCCAAGGCCGCACAGGGAACACTGAAGCTTTCTTT.

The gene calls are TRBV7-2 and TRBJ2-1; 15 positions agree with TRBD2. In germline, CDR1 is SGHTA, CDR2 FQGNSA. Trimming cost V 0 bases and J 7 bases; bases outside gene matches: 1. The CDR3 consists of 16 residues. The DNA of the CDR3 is TGTGCCAGCAGCTTAGCAGGGACTAGCGGGGGGAATGAGCAGTTCTTC. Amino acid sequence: CASSLAGTSGGNEQFF.

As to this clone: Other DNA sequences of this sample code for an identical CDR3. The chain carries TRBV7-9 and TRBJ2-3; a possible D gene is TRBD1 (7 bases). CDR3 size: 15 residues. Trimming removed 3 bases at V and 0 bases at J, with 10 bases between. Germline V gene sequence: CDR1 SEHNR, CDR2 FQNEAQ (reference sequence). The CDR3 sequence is CASSFQGGSTDTQYF. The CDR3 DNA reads TGTGCCAGCAGCTTCCAGGGGGGCAGCACAGATACGCAGTATTTT.

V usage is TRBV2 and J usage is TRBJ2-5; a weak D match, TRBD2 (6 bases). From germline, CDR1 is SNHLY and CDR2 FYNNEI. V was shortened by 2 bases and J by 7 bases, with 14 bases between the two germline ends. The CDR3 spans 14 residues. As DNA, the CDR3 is TGTGCCAGCAGTGAACGGCCAGGGAGGAGGACCCAGTACTTC. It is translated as CASSERPGRRTQYF.

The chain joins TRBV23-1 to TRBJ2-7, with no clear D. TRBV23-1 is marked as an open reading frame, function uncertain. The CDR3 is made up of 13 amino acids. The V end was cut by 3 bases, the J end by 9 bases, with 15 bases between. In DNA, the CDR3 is TGCGCCAGCAGTCACGGTCGACAAACCTGGCAGTACTTC. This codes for CASSHGRQTWQYF.

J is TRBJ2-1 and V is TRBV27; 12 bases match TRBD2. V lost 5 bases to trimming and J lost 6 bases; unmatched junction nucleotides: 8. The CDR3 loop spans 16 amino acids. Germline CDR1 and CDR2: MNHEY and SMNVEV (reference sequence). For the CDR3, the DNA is TGTGCCAGCAGTAGCCTAGCGGGAGGGCCGGTCAATGAGCAGTTCTTC. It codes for CASSSLAGGPVNEQFF.

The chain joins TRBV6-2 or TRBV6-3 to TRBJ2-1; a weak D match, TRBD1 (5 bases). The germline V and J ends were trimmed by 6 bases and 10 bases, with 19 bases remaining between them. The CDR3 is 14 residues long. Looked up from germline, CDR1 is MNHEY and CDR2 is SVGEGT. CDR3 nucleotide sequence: TGTGCCAGCAGCTCGAGTAGGACATCAAGGGAGCAGTTCTTC. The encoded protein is CASSSSRTSREQFF.

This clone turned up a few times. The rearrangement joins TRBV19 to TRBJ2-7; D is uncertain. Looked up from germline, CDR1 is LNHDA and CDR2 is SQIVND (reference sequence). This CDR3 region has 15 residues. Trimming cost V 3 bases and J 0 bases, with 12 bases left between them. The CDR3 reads CASSINSHRSYEQYF. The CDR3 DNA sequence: TGTGCCAGTAGTATTAACAGTCACCGCTCCTACGAGCAGTACTTC.

As DNA, the CDR3 is TGTGCCAGCAGCTTACCCACATTCGCGGGGAGGTACAATGAGCAGTTCTTC. Its protein product is CASSLPTFAGRYNEQFF. The chain links TRBV7-2 to TRBJ2-1; maybe TRBD2 (6 bases). CDR1 is SGHTA, CDR2 FQGNSA, per germline. Trimming removed 2 bases from V and 4 bases from J, with 18 bases in between. This CDR3 region has 17 residues. The full variable domain, with the rest looked up from reference TRBV7-2 and TRBJ2-1, is GAGVSQSPSNKVTEKGKDVELRCDPISGHTALYWYRQSLGQGLEFLIYFQGNSAPDKSGLPSDRFSAERTGGSVSTLTIQRTQQEDSAVYLCASSLPTFAGRYNEQFFGPGTRLTVL.

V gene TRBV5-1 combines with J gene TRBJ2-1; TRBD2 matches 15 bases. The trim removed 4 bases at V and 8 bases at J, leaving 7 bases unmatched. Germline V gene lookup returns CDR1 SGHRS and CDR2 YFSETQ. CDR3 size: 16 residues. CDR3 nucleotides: TGCGCCAGCAGCCCGGAAGGGACTAGCGGGAGGTATGAGCAGTTCTTC. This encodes CASSPEGTSGRYEQFF.

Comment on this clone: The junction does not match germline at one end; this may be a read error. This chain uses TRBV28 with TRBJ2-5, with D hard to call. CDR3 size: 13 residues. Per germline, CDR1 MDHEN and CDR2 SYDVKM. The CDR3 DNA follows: TGTGCCAGCAGCCGACGCTCCGGAAGGGCCCTTAACTTC. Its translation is CASSRRSGRALNF.

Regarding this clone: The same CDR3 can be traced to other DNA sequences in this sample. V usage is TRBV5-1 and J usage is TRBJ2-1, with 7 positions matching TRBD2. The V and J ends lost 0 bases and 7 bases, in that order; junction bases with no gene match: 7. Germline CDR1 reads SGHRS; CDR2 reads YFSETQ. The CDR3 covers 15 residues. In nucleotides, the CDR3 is TGCGCCAGCAGCTTGGTCTTAGCGGGTGAGAATGAGCAGTTCTTC. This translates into CASSLVLAGENEQFF. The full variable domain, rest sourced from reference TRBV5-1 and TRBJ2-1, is KAGVTQTPRYLIKTRGQQVTLSCSPISGHRSVSWYQQTPGQGLQFLFEYFSETQRNKGNFPGRFSGRQFSNSRSEMNVSTLELGDSALYLCASSLVLAGENEQFFGPGTRLTVL.

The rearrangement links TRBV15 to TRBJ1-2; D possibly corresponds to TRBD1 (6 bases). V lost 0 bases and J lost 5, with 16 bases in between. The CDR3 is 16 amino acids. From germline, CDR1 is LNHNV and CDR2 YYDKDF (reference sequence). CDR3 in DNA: TGTGCCACCAGCAGAGACCCGACGACTCAGGGGTATGGCTACACCTTC. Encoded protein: CATSRDPTTQGYGYTF.

Here the CDR3 DNA reads TGTGCCAGCACCCGGGGGGACACTGAAGCTTTCTTT. This gives the protein CASTRGDTEAFF. The V call is TRBV6-5, the J call TRBJ1-1; TRBD1 is a possible D gene (5 bases). CDR1 MNHEY and CDR2 SVGAGI come from the germline V gene. CDR3 size: 12 residues. Trimming pared 7 bases from V and 3 bases from J, leaving 9 bases between.

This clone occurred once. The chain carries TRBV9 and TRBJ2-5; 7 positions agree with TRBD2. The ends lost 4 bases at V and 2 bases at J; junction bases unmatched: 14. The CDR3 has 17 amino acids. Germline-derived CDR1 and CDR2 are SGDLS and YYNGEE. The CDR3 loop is CASSLLPGGGGQETQYF. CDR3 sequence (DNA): TGTGCCAGCAGCTTACTACCGGGGGGAGGCGGGCAAGAGACCCAGTACTTC.

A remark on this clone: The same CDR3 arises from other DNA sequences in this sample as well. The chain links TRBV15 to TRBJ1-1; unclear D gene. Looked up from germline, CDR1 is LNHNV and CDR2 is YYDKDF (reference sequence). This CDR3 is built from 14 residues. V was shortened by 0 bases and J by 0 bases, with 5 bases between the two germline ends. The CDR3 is CATSRDYMNTEAFF. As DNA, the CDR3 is TGTGCCACCAGCAGAGATTACATGAACACTGAAGCTTTCTTT. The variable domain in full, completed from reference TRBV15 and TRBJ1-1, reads DAMVIQNPRYQVTQFGKPVTLSCSQTLNHNVMYWYQQKSSQAPKLLFHYYDKDFNNEADTPDNFQSRRPNTSFCFLDIRSPGLGDTAMYLCATSRDYMNTEAFFGQGTRLTVV.

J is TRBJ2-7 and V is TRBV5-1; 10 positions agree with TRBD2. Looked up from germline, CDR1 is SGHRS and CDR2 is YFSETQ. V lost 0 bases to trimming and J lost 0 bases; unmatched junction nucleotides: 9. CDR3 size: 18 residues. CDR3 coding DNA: TGCGCCAGCAGCTTGGTGCTAGCGGGAGAGGCCAGCTCCTACGAGCAGTACTTC. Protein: CASSLVLAGEASSYEQYF.

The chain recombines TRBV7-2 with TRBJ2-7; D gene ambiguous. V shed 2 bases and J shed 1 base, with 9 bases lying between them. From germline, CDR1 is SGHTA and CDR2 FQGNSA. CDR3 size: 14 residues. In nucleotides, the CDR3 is TGTGCCAGCAGCTTAAAGGCGAGGTCCTACGAGCAGTACTTC. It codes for CASSLKARSYEQYF.

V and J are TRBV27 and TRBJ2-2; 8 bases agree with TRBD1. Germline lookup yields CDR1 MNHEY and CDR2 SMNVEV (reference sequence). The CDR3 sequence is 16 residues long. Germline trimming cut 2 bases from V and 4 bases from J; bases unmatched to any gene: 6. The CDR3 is CASSLRQGASTGELFF. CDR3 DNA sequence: TGTGCCAGCAGTTTACGTCAGGGGGCTAGCACCGGGGAGCTGTTTTTT.

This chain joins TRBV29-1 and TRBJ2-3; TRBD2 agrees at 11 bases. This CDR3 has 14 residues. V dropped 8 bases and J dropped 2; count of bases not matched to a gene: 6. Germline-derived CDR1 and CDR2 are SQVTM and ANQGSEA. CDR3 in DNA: TGCAGCACTGGACTAGCGGGCGACACAGATACGCAGTATTTT. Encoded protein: CSTGLAGDTDTQYF.

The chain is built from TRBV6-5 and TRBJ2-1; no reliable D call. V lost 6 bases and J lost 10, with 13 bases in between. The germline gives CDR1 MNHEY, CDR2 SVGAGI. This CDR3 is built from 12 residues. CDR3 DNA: TGTGCCAGCAGGAACGGGCTTGGGGAGCAGTTCTTC. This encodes CASRNGLGEQFF.

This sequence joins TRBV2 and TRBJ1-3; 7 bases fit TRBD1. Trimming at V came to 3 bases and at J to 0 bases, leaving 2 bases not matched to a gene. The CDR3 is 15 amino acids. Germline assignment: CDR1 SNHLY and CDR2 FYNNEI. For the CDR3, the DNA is TGTGCCAGCAGTGAGGGACAGCTCTCTGGAAACACCATATATTTT. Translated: CASSEGQLSGNTIYF.

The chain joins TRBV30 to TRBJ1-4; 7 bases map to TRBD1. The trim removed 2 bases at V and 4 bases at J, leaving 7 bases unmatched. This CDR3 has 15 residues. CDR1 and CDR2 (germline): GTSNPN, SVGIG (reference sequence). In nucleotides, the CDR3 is TGTGCCTGGAGTCCCGGGACAGCCAGTAATGAAAAACTGTTTTTT. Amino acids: CAWSPGTASNEKLFF.

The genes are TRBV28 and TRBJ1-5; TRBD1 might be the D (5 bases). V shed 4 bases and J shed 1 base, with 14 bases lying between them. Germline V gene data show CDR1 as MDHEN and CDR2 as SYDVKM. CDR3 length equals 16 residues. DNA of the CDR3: TGTGCCAGCAGTTCGGGGGGAGGCTTGAGCAATCAGCCCCAGCATTTT. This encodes CASSSGGGLSNQPQHF.